What follows are 32 T cell receptor beta chains derived from one specimen sequenced in a study of low-dose radiotherapy and immunotherapy resistance in tumors. TRAV- and TRBV-specific primers primed first-strand cDNA, covering alpha and beta chains. It was with a constant-region primer and a V-primer adapter that TCRs were amplified over 20 PCR cycles. TCRdb analysed the reads with MiXCR anew, one entry per CDR3 protein. The data show thousands of distinct CDR3 sequences, approximately 53% seen once. These receptors were collected from a human donor with advanced metastatic prostate, ovarian, gallbladder or colorectal cancer (not recorded which). This table probably holds off-target reads from a library built for another chain.

This clonotype has just a few counts. The chain links TRBV4-2 to TRBJ2-1; maybe TRBD2 (5 bases). The CDR3 runs 14 residues. Germline-derived CDR1 and CDR2 are LGHNA and YNFKEQ. V lost 1 base and J lost 8, with 12 bases in between. The CDR3 sequence: CASSQVRGIYEQFF. The CDR3 coding sequence is TGTGCCAGCAGCCAAGTCCGAGGGATCTATGAGCAGTTCTTC.

This chain connects TRBV29-1 to TRBJ2-2, with 8 positions matching TRBD1. The CDR3 is 14 amino acids. V was clipped by 8 bases and J by 1 base; unmatched bases: 6. The V gene's germline CDR1 is SQVTM and CDR2 ANQGSEA. CDR3 amino acids: CSITGTGNTGELFF. The CDR3 coding sequence is TGCAGCATAACCGGGACAGGGAACACCGGGGAGCTGTTTTTT.

This clonotype was recorded a few times. The chain uses TRBV10-3 and TRBJ2-7; the match to TRBD1 covers 7 bases. V was pared by 5 bases and J by 3 bases, with 4 bases of the junction left unmatched. The CDR3 spans 13 residues. CDR1 is ENHRY, CDR2 SYGVKD, per germline. CDR3 DNA: TGTGCCATCAGTTGGGACAGTGACTACGAGCAGTACTTC. Its protein is CAISWDSDYEQYF.

In this sample, this clonotype turned up once. The CDR3 spells CATSSRTGTGYTF. CDR3 in DNA: TGTGCCACCAGCAGTCGGACAGGGACTGGCTACACCTTC. This rearrangement joins TRBV15 to TRBJ1-2; TRBD1 agrees at 8 bases. The length of the CDR3 is 13 residues. V lost 3 bases to trimming and J lost 7 bases; unmatched junction nucleotides: 4. CDR1 and CDR2 (germline): LNHNV, YYDKDF (reference sequence).

This clonotype was seen more than once but under ten times. The chain carries TRBV4-2 and TRBJ2-7, with a tentative D call TRBD2 (6 bases). V lost 2 bases to trimming and J lost 0 bases, with 11 bases between them. This CDR3 has 15 residues. Germline V gives CDR1 LGHNA, CDR2 YNFKEQ. CDR3 DNA sequence: TGTGCCAGCAGCCAACTAACGGAGGGCTCCTACGAGCAGTACTTC. It encodes CASSQLTEGSYEQYF.

This clonotype has more than one count but fewer than ten. V usage is TRBV29-1 and J usage is TRBJ2-7; 13 bases agree with TRBD2. The CDR3 covers 14 residues. With V trimmed by 4 bases and J by 5 bases, 5 bases remained unmatched. Germline V CDR1 and CDR2: SQVTM, ANQGSEA. The chain's CDR3 is CSVVGTSGAHEQYF. The CDR3 region has the DNA TGCAGCGTTGTTGGGACTAGCGGGGCCCACGAGCAGTACTTC.

This sequence joins TRBV9 and TRBJ2-3; TRBD2 agrees at 10 bases. J was trimmed by 4 bases and V by 4 bases; bases with no gene match: 6. The CDR3 is made up of 15 amino acids. Germline CDR1 SGDLS, CDR2 YYNGEE. The CDR3 here is CASSLSGGVSDTQYF. The CDR3 DNA sequence: TGTGCCAGCAGCCTGAGCGGGGGGGTTTCAGATACGCAGTATTTT. The full variable domain, in which reference TRBV9 and TRBJ2-3 provide the parts outside the CDR3, is DSGVTQTPKHLITATGQRVTLRCSPRSGDLSVYWYQQSLDQGLQFLIQYYNGEERAKGNILERFSAQQFPDLHSELNLSSLELGDSALYFCASSLSGGVSDTQYFGPGTRLTVL.

This clonotype came up a few times. V is TRBV29-1 and J is TRBJ1-1; the match to TRBD1 covers 9 bases. Per germline, CDR1 SQVTM and CDR2 ANQGSEA. CDR3 length: 15 amino acids. The V segment lost 4 bases and the J segment 9 bases; nucleotides outside the gene matches: 15. The CDR3 sequence: CSVARGTGWEEKAFF. The CDR3, as DNA: TGCAGCGTTGCGCGGGGGACAGGGTGGGAAGAGAAAGCTTTCTTT.

The chain joins TRBV28 to TRBJ2-7; possible D gene TRBD1, 7 bases. Germline V lookup: CDR1 MDHEN, CDR2 SYDVKM. The V gene lost 5 bases and the J gene lost 2 bases, with 16 bases spanning the gap. The CDR3 is 15 residues long. CDR3 amino acids: CASSTAGQPPYEQYF. The CDR3 region has the DNA TGTGCCAGCAGTACCGCGGGACAGCCTCCCTACGAGCAGTACTTC.

The J gene is TRBJ1-4, the V gene TRBV18; D gene ambiguous. V dropped 3 bases and J dropped 7 bases, with 9 bases sitting between them. CDR3 size: 13 residues. Germline V lookup: CDR1 KGHSH, CDR2 LQKENI. The CDR3 DNA reads as TGTGCCAGCTCACCCGGGGTTGGTGAAAAACTGTTTTTT. Translation: CASSPGVGEKLFF.

J is TRBJ2-2 and V is TRBV5-4; a possible D gene is TRBD2 (6 bases). The CDR3 runs to 18 residues. Germline CDR1 is SGHNT and CDR2 is YYREEE (reference sequence). The V and J ends lost 0 bases and 1 base respectively, with 16 bases between them. The DNA of the CDR3 is TGTGCCAGCAGCTTGGCCCGGTGGAGGGGACTGAACACCGGGGAGCTGTTTTTT. As protein: CASSLARWRGLNTGELFF. Together with reference TRBV5-4 and TRBJ2-2, the CDR3 gives the full variable domain: ETGVTQSPTHLIKTRGQQVTLRCSSQSGHNTVSWYQQALGQGPQFIFQYYREEENGRGNFPPRFSGLQFPNYSSELNVNALELDDSALYLCASSLARWRGLNTGELFFGEGSRLTVL.

The V call is TRBV20-1, the J call TRBJ2-1; TRBD1 might be the D (5 bases). This CDR3 contains 12 residues. Deletions cut 3 bases from V and 5 bases from J, with 8 bases between. The germline gives CDR1 DFQATT, CDR2 SNEGSKA (reference sequence). The CDR3 nucleotides read TGCAGTGCTAGTGGGGCCCACAATGAGCAGTTCTTC. Translating gives CSASGAHNEQFF.

This chain joins TRBV7-9 and TRBJ1-1; D uncertain. Deletions cut 5 bases from V and 6 bases from J, with 13 bases between. Germline CDR1 is SEHNR and CDR2 is FQNEAQ (reference sequence). This CDR3 contains 13 residues. The CDR3 nucleotides are TGTGCCAGCAGCGCCGGGATTAAGCCTGAAGCTTTCTTT. Its protein product is CASSAGIKPEAFF.

The chain uses TRBV19 and TRBJ2-3; D possibly corresponds to TRBD2 (5 bases). Germline V gene sequence: CDR1 LNHDA, CDR2 SQIVND (reference sequence). This CDR3 contains 15 residues. Trimming cost V 7 bases and J 3 bases, with 17 bases left between them. The CDR3 nucleotides are TGTGCCAGTAAAACCGGCCTCGGAGGTACAGATACGCAGTATTTT. Translation gives CASKTGLGGTDTQYF.

This chain uses TRBV26 with TRBJ2-3; the DNA was not used to check the table's D call, TRBD1. TRBV26 is marked as a pseudogene. This CDR3 has 15 amino acids. The CDR3 DNA sequence: TGTGCCAGCAGTCGCTCGGACACCAGCACAGATACGCAGTATTTT. It translates to CASSRSDTSTDTQYF.

In its sample, this clonotype was seen once. This chain joins TRBV5-5 and TRBJ1-5; 7 bases agree with TRBD1. The V and J ends lost 2 bases and 1 base, in that order; junction bases with no gene match: 6. This CDR3 region has 16 residues. Germline V gene lookup returns CDR1 SGHKS and CDR2 YYEKEE (reference sequence). In nucleotides, the CDR3 is TGTGCCAGCAGCTTTTCCGGGACAGTCAGCAATCAGCCCCAGCATTTT. It yields the protein CASSFSGTVSNQPQHF.

The chain carries TRBV7-8 and TRBJ2-7, with 11 bases fitting TRBD2. V dropped 3 bases and J dropped 2; count of bases not matched to a gene: 6. Germline values: CDR1 SGHVS, CDR2 FQNEAQ. The CDR3 consists of 16 residues. As DNA, the CDR3 is TGTGCCAGCAGCTTCGTCCTAGCGGGGGGCCCCTACGAGCAGTACTTC. It encodes CASSFVLAGGPYEQYF.

This clonotype was observed a few times. This chain connects TRBV10-3 to TRBJ2-4; 8 nucleotides match TRBD1. CDR1 is ENHRY and CDR2 is SYGVKD in the germline V gene. There are 18 residues in the CDR3. V shed 0 bases, J shed 7 bases, and the junction held 14 bases outside the gene matches. CDR3 in amino acids: CAISESIVGQGIQNIQYF. The CDR3 DNA follows: TGTGCCATCAGTGAGTCGATCGTAGGACAGGGAATTCAGAACATTCAGTACTTC.

This clonotype showed up just a few times. The chain couples TRBV15 to TRBJ2-7; the D gene could be TRBD1 or TRBD2 (5 bases each). The CDR3 covers 15 residues. Trimming stripped 5 bases from V and 0 bases from J, with 14 bases between. The V gene's germline CDR1 is LNHNV and CDR2 YYDKDF (reference sequence). CDR3: CATSVGTGSSYEQYF. The CDR3 DNA follows: TGTGCCACCAGCGTCGGGACGGGGAGCTCCTACGAGCAGTACTTC.

This rearrangement joins TRBV24-1 to TRBJ2-1; 8 bases agree with TRBD2. CDR3 length equals 16 residues. Looked up from germline, CDR1 is KGHDR and CDR2 is SFDVKD. V gave up 1 base and J gave up 6 bases; unmatched junction bases: 7. The CDR3 DNA reads TGTGCCACCAGTGATTTAACAGCGGGAGTTCCCAATGAGCAGTTCTTC. This translates into CATSDLTAGVPNEQFF.

The chain carries TRBV29-1 and TRBJ1-1; no firm D call. The germline V gene has CDR1 SQVTM and CDR2 ANQGSEA. CDR3 length: 11 residues. The germline V and J ends were trimmed by 4 bases and 3 bases, with 6 bases remaining between them. The CDR3 DNA reads TGCAGCGTTGTAGCCTACACTGAAGCTTTCTTT. This sequence encodes CSVVAYTEAFF.

The chain combines TRBV20-1 with TRBJ1-1; no definite D call. Germline V gene lookup returns CDR1 DFQATT and CDR2 SNEGSKA (reference sequence). Trimming took off 5 bases at V and 8 bases at J, with 9 bases between the two ends. CDR3 length equals 10 residues. CDR3 coding DNA: TGCAGTGCTTTAAGAGCGGAAGCTTTCTTT. Translation gives CSALRAEAFF.

The V call is TRBV5-4, the J call TRBJ1-2; D may be TRBD1 (5 bases). There are 13 residues in the CDR3. Germline loops: CDR1 SGHNT, CDR2 YYREEE (reference sequence). V dropped 4 bases and J dropped 2 bases, with 9 bases sitting between them. CDR3 bases: TGTGCCAGCAGCCAGGGACGGAACTATGGCTACACCTTC. It translates to CASSQGRNYGYTF.

CDR3 in amino acids: CASSPLYRDGMNTEAFF. CDR3 DNA sequence: TGTGCCAGCTCACCACTCTACAGGGATGGTATGAACACTGAAGCTTTCTTT. This chain connects TRBV18 to TRBJ1-1, with D tentatively TRBD1 (6 bases). The CDR3 is 17 residues long. Trimming removed 1 base at V and 0 bases at J, with 15 bases between. From germline, CDR1 is KGHSH and CDR2 LQKENI.

V usage is TRBV6-1 and J usage is TRBJ1-5; 7 bases are shared with TRBD1. There are 16 residues in the CDR3. The germline V gene has CDR1 MNHNS and CDR2 SASEGT. The V and J ends lost 2 bases and 7 bases, in that order; junction bases with no gene match: 11. The CDR3 nucleotides read TGTGCCAGCAGTGAACCGGCAGGGGGACGTGGACAGCCCCAGCATTTT. It specifies CASSEPAGGRGQPQHF.

This clonotype was seen a single time. The chain recombines TRBV25-1 with TRBJ1-1, with 7 bases aligning to TRBD1. CDR1 is MGHDK and CDR2 is SYGVNS in the germline V gene. The CDR3 extends over 11 amino acids. V lost 5 bases, J lost 10 bases, and 4 bases stayed unmatched. The CDR3 loop is CASSFRTGAFF. The CDR3 bases are TGTGCCAGCAGTTTTCGGACAGGAGCTTTCTTT.

Only a few counts were recorded for this clonotype. V is TRBV13 and J is TRBJ1-2, with 7 bases fitting TRBD1. This CDR3 has 14 residues. Germline V gives CDR1 PRHDT, CDR2 FYEKMQ (reference sequence). V shed 6 bases and J 2 bases; nucleotides not matched to a gene: 6. This CDR3 reads CASRQQGLNYGYTF. The CDR3 DNA reads TGTGCCAGCAGACAACAGGGGTTGAACTATGGCTACACCTTC. The full variable domain, with the rest looked up from reference TRBV13 and TRBJ1-2, is AAGVIQSPRHLIKEKRETATLKCYPIPRHDTVYWYQQGPGQDPQFLISFYEKMQSDKGSIPDRFSAQQFSDYHSELNMSSLELGDSALYFCASRQQGLNYGYTFGSGTRLTVV.

The chain uses TRBV6-5 and TRBJ2-7; maybe TRBD2 (5 bases). The CDR3 loop spans 14 amino acids. V gave up 0 bases and J gave up 3 bases, with 9 bases separating them. Germline-derived CDR1 and CDR2 are MNHEY and SVGAGI. DNA for the CDR3: TGTGCCAGCAGTTACTCTCGGGGAAACTACGAGCAGTACTTC. The encoded protein is CASSYSRGNYEQYF.

This clonotype was counted between two and nine times. This chain joins TRBV5-1 and TRBJ2-1, with D hard to call. The CDR3 is 13 residues long. Trimming stripped 5 bases from V and 6 bases from J, with 12 bases between. Germline CDR1 and CDR2: SGHRS and YFSETQ. CDR3 sequence reads: CASRAAVTNEQFF. The CDR3 coding sequence is TGCGCCAGCAGGGCTGCCGTCACCAATGAGCAGTTCTTC.

By share of the sample, this clonotype is medium-sized. The rearrangement joins TRBV5-5 to TRBJ2-1, with 11 bases that match TRBD1. The CDR3 is 15 residues long. J gave up 6 bases and V 4 bases, and 6 bases lay outside the gene matches. Germline assignment: CDR1 SGHKS and CDR2 YYEKEE (reference sequence). The CDR3 reads CASSPGQGAINEQFF. The DNA of the CDR3 is TGTGCCAGCAGCCCTGGACAGGGGGCGATCAATGAGCAGTTCTTC.

This clonotype came up a few times. V is TRBV28 and J is TRBJ2-7; D not certain. The V end lost 6 bases, the J end lost 5 bases, and 11 bases lay between the germline ends. This CDR3 has 12 amino acids. CDR1 is MDHEN and CDR2 is SYDVKM in the germline V gene. DNA for the CDR3: TGTGCCAGCAGCCCCCCCGTCCACGAGCAGTACTTC. This codes for CASSPPVHEQYF. The entire variable domain, with the rest obtained from reference TRBV28 and TRBJ2-7, is as follows: DVKVTQSSRYLVKRTGEKVFLECVQDMDHENMFWYRQDPGLGLRLIYFSYDVKMKEKGDIPEGYSVSREKKERFSLILESASTNQTSMYLCASSPPVHEQYFGPGTRLTVT.

The J gene is TRBJ1-1, the V gene TRBV5-6; 8 bases are a match to TRBD1. The CDR3 length is 14 residues. Per germline, CDR1 SGHDT and CDR2 YYEEEE. The junction had 8 bases not matched to a gene; V was cut back by 4 bases and J by 6 bases. CDR3 nucleotide sequence: TGTGCCAGCAGCATCAGGGGGCCCGCCGCTGAAGCTTTCTTT. It is translated as CASSIRGPAAEAFF.